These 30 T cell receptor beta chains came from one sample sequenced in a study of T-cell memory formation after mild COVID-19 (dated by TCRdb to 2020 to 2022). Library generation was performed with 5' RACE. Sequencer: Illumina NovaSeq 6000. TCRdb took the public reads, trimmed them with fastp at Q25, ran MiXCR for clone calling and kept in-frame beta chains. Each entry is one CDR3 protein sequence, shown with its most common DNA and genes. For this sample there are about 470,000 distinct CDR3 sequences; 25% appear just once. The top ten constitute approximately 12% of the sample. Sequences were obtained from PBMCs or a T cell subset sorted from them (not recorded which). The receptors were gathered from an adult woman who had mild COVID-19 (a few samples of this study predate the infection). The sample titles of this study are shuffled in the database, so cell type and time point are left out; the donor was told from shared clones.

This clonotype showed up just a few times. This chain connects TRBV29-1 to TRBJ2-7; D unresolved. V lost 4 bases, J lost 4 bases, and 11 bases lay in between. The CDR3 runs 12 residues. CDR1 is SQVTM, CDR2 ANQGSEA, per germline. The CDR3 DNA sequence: TGCAGCGTTGGAATCCGCGGTTACGAGCAGTACTTC. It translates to CSVGIRGYEQYF.

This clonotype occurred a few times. The CDR3 bases are TGCGCCAGCAAACGGGGGGCCACAGATACGCAGTATTTT. Encoded protein: CASKRGATDTQYF. The chain employs TRBV5-1 and TRBJ2-3, with D perhaps TRBD2 (7 bases). CDR1 and CDR2 (germline): SGHRS, YFSETQ. Trimming cost V 6 bases and J 2 bases, with 10 bases left between them. This CDR3 contains 13 residues.

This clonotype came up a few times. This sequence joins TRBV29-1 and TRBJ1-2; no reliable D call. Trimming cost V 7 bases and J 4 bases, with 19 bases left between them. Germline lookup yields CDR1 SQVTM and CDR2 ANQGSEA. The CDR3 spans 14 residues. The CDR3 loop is CSGDDMGGSYGYTF. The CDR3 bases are TGCAGCGGAGACGACATGGGAGGCTCCTATGGCTACACCTTC.

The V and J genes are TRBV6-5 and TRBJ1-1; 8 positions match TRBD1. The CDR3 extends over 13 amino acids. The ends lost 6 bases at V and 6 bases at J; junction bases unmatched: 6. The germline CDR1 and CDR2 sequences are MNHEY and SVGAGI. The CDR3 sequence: CASRRTGFAEAFF. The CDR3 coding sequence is TGTGCCAGCAGGCGGACAGGGTTTGCTGAAGCTTTCTTT.

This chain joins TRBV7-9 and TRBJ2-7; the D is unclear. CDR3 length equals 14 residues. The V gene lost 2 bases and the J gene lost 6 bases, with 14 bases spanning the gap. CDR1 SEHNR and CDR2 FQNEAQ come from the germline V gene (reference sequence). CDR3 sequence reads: CASSLSFSVLEQYF. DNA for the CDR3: TGTGCCAGCAGCTTATCATTCTCGGTCCTCGAGCAGTACTTC.

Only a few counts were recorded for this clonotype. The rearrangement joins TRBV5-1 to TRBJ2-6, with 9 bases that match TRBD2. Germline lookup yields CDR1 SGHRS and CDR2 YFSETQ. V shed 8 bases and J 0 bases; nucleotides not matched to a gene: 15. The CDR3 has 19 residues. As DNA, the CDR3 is TGCGCCAGTGGGGCTAGCGGGGCCTCATGGAGCTCTGGGGCCAACGTCCTGACTTTC. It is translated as CASGASGASWSSGANVLTF.

The CDR3 loop reads CASSSAPPNSYEQYF. The DNA for the CDR3 is TGTGCCAGCAGTTCCGCCCCGCCGAATTCCTACGAGCAGTACTTC. J is TRBJ2-7 and V is TRBV6-5; D not resolved. Germline V gives CDR1 MNHEY, CDR2 SVGAGI. CDR3 size: 15 residues. V lost 4 bases, J lost 1 base, and 14 bases lay in between.

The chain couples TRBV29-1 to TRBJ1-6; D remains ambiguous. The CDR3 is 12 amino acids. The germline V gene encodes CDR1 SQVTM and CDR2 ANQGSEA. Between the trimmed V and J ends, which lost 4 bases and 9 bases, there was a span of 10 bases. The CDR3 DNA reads TGCAGCGTTGGACCGCATGGTTCACCCCTCCACTTT. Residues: CSVGPHGSPLHF.

The CDR3 DNA follows: TGTGCCAGCAGTTTAGGACCGCCTGGGGGTACGCAGTATTTT. This translates into CASSLGPPGGTQYF. V gene TRBV27 combines with J gene TRBJ2-3; TRBD1 or TRBD2 may be the D gene (5 bases each). This CDR3 has 14 amino acids. Germline CDR1 and CDR2: MNHEY and SMNVEV (reference sequence). Between the trimmed V and J ends, which lost 2 bases and 8 bases, there was a span of 14 bases.

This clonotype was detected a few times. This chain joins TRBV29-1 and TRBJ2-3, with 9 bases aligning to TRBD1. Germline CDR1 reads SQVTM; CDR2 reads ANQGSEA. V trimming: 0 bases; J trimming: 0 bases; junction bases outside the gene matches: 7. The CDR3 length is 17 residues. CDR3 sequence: CSVEDGSGTGSTDTQYF. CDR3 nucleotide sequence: TGCAGCGTTGAAGATGGGTCGGGGACAGGGAGCACAGATACGCAGTATTTT.

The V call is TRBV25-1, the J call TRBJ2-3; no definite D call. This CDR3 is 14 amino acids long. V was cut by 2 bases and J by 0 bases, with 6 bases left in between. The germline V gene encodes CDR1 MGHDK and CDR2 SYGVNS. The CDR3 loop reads CASSEPPSTDTQYF. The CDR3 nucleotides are TGTGCCAGCAGTGAACCACCTAGCACAGATACGCAGTATTTT.

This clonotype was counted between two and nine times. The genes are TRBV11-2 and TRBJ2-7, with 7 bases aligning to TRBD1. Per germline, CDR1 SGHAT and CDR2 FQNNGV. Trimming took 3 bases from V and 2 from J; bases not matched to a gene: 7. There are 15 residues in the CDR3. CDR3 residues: CASSLGPDRAYEQYF. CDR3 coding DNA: TGTGCCAGCAGCTTGGGACCAGACAGGGCCTACGAGCAGTACTTC.

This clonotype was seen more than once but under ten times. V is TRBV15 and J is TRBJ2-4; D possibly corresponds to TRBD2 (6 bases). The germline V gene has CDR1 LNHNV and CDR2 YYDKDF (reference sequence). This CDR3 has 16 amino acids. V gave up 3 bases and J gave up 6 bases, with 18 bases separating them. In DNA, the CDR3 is TGTGCCACCAGCAGGGGGGTGGGGGGATCCTTAAACATTCAGTACTTC. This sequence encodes CATSRGVGGSLNIQYF.

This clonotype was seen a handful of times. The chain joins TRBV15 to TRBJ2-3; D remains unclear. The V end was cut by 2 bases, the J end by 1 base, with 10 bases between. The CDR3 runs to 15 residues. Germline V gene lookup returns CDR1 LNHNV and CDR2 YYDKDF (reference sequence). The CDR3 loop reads CATSRPFEGTDTQYF. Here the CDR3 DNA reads TGTGCCACCAGCAGACCTTTTGAGGGCACAGATACGCAGTATTTT.

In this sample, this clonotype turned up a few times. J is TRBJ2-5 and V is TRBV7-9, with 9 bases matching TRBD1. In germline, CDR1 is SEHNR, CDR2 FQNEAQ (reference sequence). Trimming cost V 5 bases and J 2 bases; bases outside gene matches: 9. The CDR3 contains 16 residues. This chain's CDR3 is CASSARGDRAQETQYF. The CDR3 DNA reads TGTGCCAGCAGCGCAAGGGGGGACAGGGCACAAGAGACCCAGTACTTC.

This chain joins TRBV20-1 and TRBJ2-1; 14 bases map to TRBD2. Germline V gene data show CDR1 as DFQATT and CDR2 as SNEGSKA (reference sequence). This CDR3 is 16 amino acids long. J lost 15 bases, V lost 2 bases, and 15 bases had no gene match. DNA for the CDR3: TGCAGTGCTAGACGGGGACTAGCGGGGGACGCGAGGAAGGGGTTCTTC. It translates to CSARRGLAGDARKGFF.

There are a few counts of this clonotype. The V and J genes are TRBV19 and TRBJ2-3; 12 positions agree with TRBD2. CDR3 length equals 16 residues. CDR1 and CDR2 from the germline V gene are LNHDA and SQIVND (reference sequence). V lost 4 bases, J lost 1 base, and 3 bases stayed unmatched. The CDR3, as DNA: TGTGCCAGTAGTAGACTAGCGGGAGCGGGCACAGATACGCAGTATTTT. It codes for CASSRLAGAGTDTQYF.

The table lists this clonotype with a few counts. CDR3 region: CACPFVGEGETQYF. In nucleotides, the CDR3 is TGTGCCTGCCCCTTCGTGGGGGAGGGAGAGACCCAGTACTTC. The V and J genes are TRBV30 and TRBJ2-5; 7 bases line up with TRBD2. This CDR3 region has 14 residues. V lost 6 bases to trimming and J lost 4 bases; unmatched junction nucleotides: 11. Germline V lookup: CDR1 GTSNPN, CDR2 SVGIG (reference sequence).

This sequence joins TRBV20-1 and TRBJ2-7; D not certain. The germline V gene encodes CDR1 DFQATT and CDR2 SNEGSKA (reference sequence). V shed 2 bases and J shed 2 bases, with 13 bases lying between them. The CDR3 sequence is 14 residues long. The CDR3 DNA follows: TGCAGTGCTAGACGCCCCGACGGACCCTACGAGCAGTACTTC. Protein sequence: CSARRPDGPYEQYF.

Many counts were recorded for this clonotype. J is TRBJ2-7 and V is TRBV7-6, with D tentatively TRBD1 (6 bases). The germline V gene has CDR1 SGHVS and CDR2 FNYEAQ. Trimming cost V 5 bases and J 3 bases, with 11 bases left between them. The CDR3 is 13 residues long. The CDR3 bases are TGTGCCAGCAGCCCCCGGGACAACTACGAGCAGTACTTC. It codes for CASSPRDNYEQYF.

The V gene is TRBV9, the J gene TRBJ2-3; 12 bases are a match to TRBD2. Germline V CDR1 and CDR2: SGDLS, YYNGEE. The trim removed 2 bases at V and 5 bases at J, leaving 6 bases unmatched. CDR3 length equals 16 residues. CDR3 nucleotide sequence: TGTGCCAGCAGCGTCGAGACTAGCGGGGGCTTAGATACGCAGTATTTT. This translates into CASSVETSGGLDTQYF.

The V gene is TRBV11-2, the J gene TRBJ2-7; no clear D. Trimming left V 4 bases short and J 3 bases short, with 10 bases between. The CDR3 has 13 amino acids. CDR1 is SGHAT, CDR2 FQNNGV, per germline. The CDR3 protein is CASSSGPIYEQYF. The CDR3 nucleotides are TGTGCCAGCAGCTCCGGTCCTATCTACGAGCAGTACTTC.

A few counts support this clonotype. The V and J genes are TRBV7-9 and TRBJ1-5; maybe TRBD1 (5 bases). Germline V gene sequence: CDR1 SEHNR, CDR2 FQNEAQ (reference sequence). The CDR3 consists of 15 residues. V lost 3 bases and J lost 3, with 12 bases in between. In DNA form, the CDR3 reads TGTGCCAGCAGCTTGGGGGGGGGATTCAATCAGCCCCAGCATTTT. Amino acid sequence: CASSLGGGFNQPQHF.

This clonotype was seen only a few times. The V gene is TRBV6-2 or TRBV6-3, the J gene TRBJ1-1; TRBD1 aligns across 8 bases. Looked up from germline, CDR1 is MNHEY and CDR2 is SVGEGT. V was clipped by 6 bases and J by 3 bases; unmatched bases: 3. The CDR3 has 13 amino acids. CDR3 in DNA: TGTGCCAGCAGATACAGGGGGGACACTGAAGCTTTCTTT. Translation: CASRYRGDTEAFF.

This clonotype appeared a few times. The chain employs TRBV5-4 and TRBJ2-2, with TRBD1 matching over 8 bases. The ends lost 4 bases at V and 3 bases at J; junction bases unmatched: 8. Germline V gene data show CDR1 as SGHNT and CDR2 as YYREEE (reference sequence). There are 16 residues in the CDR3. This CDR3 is CASSKPGQDYTGELFF. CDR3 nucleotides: TGTGCCAGCAGCAAACCGGGACAGGACTACACCGGGGAGCTGTTTTTT.

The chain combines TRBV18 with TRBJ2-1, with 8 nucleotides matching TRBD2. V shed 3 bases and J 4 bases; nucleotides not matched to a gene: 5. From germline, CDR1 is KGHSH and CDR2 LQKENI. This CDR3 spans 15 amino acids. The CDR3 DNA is TGTGCCAGCTCACCCGGGCCTAGCGGGTACAATGAGCAGTTCTTC. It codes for CASSPGPSGYNEQFF.

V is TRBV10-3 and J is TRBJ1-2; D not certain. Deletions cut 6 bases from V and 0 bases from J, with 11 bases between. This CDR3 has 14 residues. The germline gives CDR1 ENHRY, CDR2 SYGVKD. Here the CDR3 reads CAIRADGANYGYTF. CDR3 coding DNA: TGTGCCATCAGGGCTGACGGAGCTAACTATGGCTACACCTTC.

CDR3 bases: TGTGCCAGCAGTTACGACGCCGGCAGCTCCTACGAGCAGTACTTC. Residues: CASSYDAGSSYEQYF. This chain joins TRBV6-6 and TRBJ2-7; D unresolved. The CDR3 has 15 amino acids. Trimming left V 2 bases short and J 0 bases short, with 11 bases between. Germline V gives CDR1 MNHNY, CDR2 SVGAGI (reference sequence).

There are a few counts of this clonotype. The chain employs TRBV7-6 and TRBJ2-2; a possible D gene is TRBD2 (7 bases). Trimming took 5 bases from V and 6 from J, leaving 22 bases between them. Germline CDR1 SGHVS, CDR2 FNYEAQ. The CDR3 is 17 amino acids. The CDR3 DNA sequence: TGTGCCAGCAGCGCAGTGGGGGGCTCCCTAGCGGCCGGGGAGCTGTTTTTT. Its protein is CASSAVGGSLAAGELFF.

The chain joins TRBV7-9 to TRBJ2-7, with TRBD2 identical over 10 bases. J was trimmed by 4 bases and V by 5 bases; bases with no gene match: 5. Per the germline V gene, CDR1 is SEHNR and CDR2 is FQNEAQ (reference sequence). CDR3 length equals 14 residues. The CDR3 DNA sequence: TGTGCCAGCAGCCAGACTAGCGGGCGTTACGAGCAGTACTTC. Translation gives CASSQTSGRYEQYF.